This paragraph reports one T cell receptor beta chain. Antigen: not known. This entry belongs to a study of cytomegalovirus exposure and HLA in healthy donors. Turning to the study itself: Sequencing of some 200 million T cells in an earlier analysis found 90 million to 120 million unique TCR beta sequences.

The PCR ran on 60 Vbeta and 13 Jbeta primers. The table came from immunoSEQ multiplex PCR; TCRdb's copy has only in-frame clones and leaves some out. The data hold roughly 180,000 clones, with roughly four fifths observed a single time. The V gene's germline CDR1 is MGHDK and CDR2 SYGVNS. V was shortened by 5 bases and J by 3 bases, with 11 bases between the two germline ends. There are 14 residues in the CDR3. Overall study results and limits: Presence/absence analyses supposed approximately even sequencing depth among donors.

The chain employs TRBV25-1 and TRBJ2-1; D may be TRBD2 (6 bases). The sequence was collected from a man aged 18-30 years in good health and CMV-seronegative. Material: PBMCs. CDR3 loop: CASSWGDGYNEQFF. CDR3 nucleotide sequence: TGTGCCAGCAGTTGGGGGGACGGCTACAATGAGCAGTTCTTC.